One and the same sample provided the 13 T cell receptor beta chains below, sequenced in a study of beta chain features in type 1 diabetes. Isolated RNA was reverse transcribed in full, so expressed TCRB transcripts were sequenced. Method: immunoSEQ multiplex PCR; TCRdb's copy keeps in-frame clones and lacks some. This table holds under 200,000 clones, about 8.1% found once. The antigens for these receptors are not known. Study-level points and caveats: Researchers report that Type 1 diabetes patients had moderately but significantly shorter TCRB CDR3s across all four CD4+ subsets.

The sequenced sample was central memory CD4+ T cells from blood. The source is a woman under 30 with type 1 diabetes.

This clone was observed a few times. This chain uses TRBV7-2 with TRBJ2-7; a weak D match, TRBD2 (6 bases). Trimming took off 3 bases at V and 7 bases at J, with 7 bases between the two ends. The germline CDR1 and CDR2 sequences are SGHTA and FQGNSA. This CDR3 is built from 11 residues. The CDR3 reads CASSFREEQYF. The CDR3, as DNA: TGTGCCAGCAGCTTCCGGGAGGAGCAGTACTTC.

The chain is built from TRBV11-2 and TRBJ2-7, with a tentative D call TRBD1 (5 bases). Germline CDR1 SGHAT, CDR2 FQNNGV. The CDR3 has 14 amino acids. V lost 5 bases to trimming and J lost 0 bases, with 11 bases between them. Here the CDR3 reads CASSAGRDSYEQYF. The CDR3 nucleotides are TGTGCCAGCAGCGCCGGCAGGGACTCCTACGAGCAGTACTTC.

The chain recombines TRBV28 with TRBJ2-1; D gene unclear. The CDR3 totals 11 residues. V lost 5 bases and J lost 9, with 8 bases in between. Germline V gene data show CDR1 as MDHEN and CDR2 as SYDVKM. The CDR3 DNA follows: TGTGCCAGCAGTCTAGTGACTGAGCAGTTCTTC. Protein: CASSLVTEQFF.

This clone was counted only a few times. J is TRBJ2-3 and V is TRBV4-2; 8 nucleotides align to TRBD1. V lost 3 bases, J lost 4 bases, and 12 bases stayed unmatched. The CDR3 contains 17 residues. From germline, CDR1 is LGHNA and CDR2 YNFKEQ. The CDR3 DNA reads TGTGCCAGCAGCCAGCACGACAGGGGAGGCATTGCAGATACGCAGTATTTT. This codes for CASSQHDRGGIADTQYF.

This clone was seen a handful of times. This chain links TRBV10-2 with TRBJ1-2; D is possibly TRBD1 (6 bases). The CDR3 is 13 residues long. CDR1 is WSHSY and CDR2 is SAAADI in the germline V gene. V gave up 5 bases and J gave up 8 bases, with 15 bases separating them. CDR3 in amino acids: CASSSGQYPGYTF. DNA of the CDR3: TGCGCCAGCAGTTCCGGACAGTATCCGGGCTACACCTTC.

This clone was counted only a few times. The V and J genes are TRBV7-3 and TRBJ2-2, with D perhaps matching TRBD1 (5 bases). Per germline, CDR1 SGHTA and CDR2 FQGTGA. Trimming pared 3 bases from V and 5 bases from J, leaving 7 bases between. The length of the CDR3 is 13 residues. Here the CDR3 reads CASSLQGTGELFF. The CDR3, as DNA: TGTGCCAGCAGCTTGCAGGGTACCGGGGAGCTGTTTTTT. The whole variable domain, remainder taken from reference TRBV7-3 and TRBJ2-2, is GAGVSQTPSNKVTEKGKYVELRCDPISGHTALYWYRQSLGQGPEFLIYFQGTGAADDSGLPNDRFFAVRPEGSVSTLKIQRTERGDSAVYLCASSLQGTGELFFGEGSRLTVL.

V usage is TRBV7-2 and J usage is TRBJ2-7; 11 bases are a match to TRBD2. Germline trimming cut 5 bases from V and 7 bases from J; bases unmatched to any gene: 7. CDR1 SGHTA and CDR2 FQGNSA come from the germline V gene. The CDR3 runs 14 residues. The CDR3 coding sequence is TGTGCCAGCAGCCCGACTAGCGGGACTGGGGAGCAGTACTTC. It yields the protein CASSPTSGTGEQYF. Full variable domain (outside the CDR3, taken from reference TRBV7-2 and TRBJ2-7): GAGVSQSPSNKVTEKGKDVELRCDPISGHTALYWYRQSLGQGLEFLIYFQGNSAPDKSGLPSDRFSAERTGGSVSTLTIQRTQQEDSAVYLCASSPTSGTGEQYFGPGTRLTVT.

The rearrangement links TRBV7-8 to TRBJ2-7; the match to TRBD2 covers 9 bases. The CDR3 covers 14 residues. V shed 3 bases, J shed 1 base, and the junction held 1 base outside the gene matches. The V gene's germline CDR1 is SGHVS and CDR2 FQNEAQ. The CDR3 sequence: CASSLREGSYEQYF. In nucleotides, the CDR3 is TGTGCCAGCAGCTTGCGGGAGGGGTCCTACGAGCAGTACTTC.

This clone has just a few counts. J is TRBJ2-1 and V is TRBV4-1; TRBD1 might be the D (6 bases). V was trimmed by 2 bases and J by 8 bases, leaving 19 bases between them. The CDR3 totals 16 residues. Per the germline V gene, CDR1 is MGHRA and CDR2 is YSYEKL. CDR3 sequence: CASSQFAFGQGYEQFF. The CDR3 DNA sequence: TGCGCCAGCAGCCAATTTGCGTTTGGCCAGGGGTATGAGCAGTTCTTC.

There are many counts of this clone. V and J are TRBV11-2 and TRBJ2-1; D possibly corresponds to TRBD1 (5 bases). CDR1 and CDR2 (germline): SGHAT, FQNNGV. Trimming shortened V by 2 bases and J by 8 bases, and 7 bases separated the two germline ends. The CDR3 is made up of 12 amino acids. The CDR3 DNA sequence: TGTGCCAGCAGCTTACAGGGTGATGAGCAGTTCTTC. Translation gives CASSLQGDEQFF.

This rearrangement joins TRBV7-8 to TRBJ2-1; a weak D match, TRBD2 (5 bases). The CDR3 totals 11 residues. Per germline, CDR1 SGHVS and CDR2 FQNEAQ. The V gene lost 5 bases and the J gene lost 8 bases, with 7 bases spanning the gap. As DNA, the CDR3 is TGTGCCAGCAGCCGAGGGTATGAGCAGTTCTTC. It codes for CASSRGYEQFF.

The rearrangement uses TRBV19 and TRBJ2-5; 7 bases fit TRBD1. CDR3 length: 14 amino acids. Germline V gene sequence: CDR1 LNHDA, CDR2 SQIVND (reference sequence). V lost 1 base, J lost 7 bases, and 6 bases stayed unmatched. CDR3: CASSIAGAGGTQYF. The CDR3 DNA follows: TGTGCCAGTAGTATAGCAGGGGCAGGGGGGACCCAGTACTTC.

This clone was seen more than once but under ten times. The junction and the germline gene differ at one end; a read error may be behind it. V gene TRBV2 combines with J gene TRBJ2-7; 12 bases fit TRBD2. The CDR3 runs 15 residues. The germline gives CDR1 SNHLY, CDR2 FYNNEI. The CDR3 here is CASREGLAGPLEQYF. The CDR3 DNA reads TGTGCCAGCAGGGAAGGACTAGCGGGACCCCTCGAGCAGTACTTC.